This TCR beta chain derives from a study of radiation and T cells in renal cell carcinoma. Overall study results and limits: In nephrectomy-only tumors, top 100 clonotypes averaged roughly 43%, versus roughly 50% irradiated. Tumor samples were small regions of approximately 1 g.

Of note for this clone: Its specificity is not known.

Germline CDR1 is MDHEN and CDR2 is SYDVKM. The CDR3 runs to 14 residues. The V end lost 4 bases, the J end lost 2 bases, and 12 bases lay between the germline ends. Some clones are missing from TCRdb's copy, which holds only in-frame ones; the method was immunoSEQ multiplex PCR. Of 13,000 to 15,000 clones listed, about three fifths are singletons. Sample treatment: treatment-naive control, cytoreductive nephrectomy. Control tumor donors were a handful of females and roughly ten males, median age around 62 years. This sample comprised tumor tissue, obtained from a patient whose treatment was nephrectomy without radiotherapy. This TCR was recovered from a man aged 60-69 years with renal cell carcinoma. This sequence joins TRBV28 and TRBJ2-7, with unresolved D. The CDR3 DNA reads as TGTGCCAGCAGTTCCCCCGTGGGAACCTACGAGCAGTACTTC. Translating gives CASSSPVGTYEQYF.